This note documents a single T cell receptor beta chain sequence. The source of the sample is a study of blood T cell repertoires in COVID-19. In the study overall: Samples taken during acute and convalescent COVID-19 were collected in the United States, Italy and Spain. Sample material is recorded as cDNA or gDNA derived from T cells, B-cell-depleted T cells, or PBMCs.

Generated by immunoSEQ multiplex PCR, the TCRdb table keeps only in-frame clones and is missing some. The sample yields about 250,000 clones, around 81% seen once. The CDR3 runs 15 residues. Unmatched junction bases numbered 3, after V lost 0 bases and J lost 5 bases. From germline, CDR1 is SNHLY and CDR2 FYNNEI. The receptor was derived from a man aged 50-60 years with active or convalescent COVID-19. The rearrangement joins TRBV2 to TRBJ2-5; TRBD2 aligns across 10 bases. Sequencing used peripheral blood. This CDR3 reads CASSEASGGKETQYF. For the CDR3, the DNA is TGTGCCAGCAGTGAAGCTAGCGGGGGGAAGGAGACCCAGTACTTC.